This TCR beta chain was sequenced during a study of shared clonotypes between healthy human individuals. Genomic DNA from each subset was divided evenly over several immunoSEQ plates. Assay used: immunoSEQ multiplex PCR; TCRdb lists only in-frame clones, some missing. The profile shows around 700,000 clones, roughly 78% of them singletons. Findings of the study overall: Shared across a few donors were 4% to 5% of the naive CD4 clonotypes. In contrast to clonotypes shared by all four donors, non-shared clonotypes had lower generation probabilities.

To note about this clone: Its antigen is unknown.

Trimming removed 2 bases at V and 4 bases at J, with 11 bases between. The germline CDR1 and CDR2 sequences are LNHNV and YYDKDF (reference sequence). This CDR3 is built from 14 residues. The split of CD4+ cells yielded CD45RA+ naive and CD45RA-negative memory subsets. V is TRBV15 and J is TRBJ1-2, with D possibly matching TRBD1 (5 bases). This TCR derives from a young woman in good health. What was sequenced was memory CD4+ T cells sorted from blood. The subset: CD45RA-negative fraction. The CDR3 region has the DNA TGTGCCACCAGCAGAAGGACAACCTCCTATGGCTACACCTTC. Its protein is CATSRRTTSYGYTF.